This TCR beta chain stems from a study of response to subunit inactivated influenza vaccine. TCRdb itself ran the RT-PCR reads through MiXCR, one entry per CDR3 protein. The table shows a few hundred thousand distinct CDR3 sequences, with 12% to 15% occurring only once. V was shortened by 5 bases and J by 3 bases, with 14 bases between the two germline ends. The CDR3 sequence is 15 residues long. This clonotype came up a few times. Its specificity is not known. Study-level findings and limits: Authors suggested seasonal influenza vaccinations each recruit few new T cells.

The receptor comes from a man in his fifties or sixties who received an inactivated influenza vaccine. The sequences come from PBMCs from blood, collected 11 to 12 days after vaccination. The gene calls are TRBV12-3 or TRBV12-4 and TRBJ2-1; TRBD1 or TRBD2 may be the D gene (6 bases each). The CDR3 coding sequence is TGTGCCAGCAGTCCCGGGGGCTCCCACTACAATGAGCAGTTCTTC. This sequence encodes CASSPGGSHYNEQFF.